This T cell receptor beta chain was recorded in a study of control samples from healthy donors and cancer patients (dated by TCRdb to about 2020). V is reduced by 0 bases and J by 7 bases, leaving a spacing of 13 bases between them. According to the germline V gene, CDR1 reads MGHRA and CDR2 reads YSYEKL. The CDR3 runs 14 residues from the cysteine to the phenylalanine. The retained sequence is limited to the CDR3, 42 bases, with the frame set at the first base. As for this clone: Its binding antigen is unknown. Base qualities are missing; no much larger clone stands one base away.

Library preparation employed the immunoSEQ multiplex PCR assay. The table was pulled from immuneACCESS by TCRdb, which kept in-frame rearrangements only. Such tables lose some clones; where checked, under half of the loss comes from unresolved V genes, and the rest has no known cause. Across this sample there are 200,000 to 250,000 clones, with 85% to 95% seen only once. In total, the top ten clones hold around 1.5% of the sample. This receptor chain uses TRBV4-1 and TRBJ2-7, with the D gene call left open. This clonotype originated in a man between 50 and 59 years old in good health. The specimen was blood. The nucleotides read TGCGCCAGCAGCCAAGATTCTCCTGGAAGGGAGCAGTACTTC. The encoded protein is CASSQDSPGREQYF.